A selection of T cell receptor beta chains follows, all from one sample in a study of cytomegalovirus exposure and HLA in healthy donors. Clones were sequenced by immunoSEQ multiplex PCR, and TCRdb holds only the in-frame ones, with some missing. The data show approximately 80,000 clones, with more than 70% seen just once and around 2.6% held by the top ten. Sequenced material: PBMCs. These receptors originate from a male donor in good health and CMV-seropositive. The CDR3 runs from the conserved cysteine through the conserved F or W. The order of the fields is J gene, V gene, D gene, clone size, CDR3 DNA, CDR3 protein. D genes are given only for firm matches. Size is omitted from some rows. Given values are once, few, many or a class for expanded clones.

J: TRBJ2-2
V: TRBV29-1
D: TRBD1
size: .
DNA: TGCAGCGGCGAGACAGGGTTCGGGGAGCTGTTTTTT
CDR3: CSGETGFGELFF

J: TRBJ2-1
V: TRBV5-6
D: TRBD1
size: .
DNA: TGTGCCAGCAGCGAGGACAGGAGACCCTACAATGAGCAGTTCTTC
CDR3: CASSEDRRPYNEQFF

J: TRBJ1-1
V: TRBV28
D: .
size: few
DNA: TGTGCCAGCAGTTTAGTTGCGGGAGAAGCTTTCTTT
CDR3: CASSLVAGEAFF

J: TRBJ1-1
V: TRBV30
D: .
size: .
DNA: TGTGCCTGGAGTATACAGCTTGAAGCTTTCTTT
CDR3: CAWSIQLEAFF

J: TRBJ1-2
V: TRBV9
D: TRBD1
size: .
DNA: TGTGCCAGCAGCGCCGCCCCGGACAGGGGGCTTAGAGGCTACACCTTC
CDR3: CASSAAPDRGLRGYTF

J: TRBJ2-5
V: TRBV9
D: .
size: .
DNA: TGTGCCAGCAGCGTAGGAGTTCGAACGTCCCAGTACTTC
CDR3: CASSVGVRTSQYF

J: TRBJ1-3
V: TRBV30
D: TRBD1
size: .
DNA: TGTGCCTGGGCCCCGGGACAGGAGTACTCTGGAAACACCATATATTTT
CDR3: CAWAPGQEYSGNTIYF

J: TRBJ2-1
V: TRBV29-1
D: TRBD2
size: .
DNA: TGCAGCGTTGAAGGGACTAGCGGGAGGGCCGGGTACAATGAGCAGTTCTTC
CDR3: CSVEGTSGRAGYNEQFF

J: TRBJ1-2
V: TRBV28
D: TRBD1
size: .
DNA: TGTGCCAGCAGTTTCTTCGGGACAGCCAACTATGGCTACACCTTC
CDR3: CASSFFGTANYGYTF

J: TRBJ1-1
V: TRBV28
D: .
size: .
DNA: TGTGCCAGCAGTTTACGGGGGAACACTGAAGCTTTCTTT
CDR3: CASSLRGNTEAFF

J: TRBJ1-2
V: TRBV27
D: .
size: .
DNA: TGTGCCAGCAGTACACGGCAGGGCCCCTATGGCTACACCTTC
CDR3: CASSTRQGPYGYTF

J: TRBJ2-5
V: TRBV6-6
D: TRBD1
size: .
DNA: TGTGCCAGCAGTTATCGCCCGGCAGGGGGCGAGACCCAGTACTTC
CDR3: CASSYRPAGGETQYF

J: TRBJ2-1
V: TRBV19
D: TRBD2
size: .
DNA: TGTGCCAGTAGTATCCCCTTACTAGCGGGAGTAGTCAATGAGCAGTTCTTC
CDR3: CASSIPLLAGVVNEQFF

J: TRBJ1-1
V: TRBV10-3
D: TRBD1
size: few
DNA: TGTGCCATCAGGCCCGGGACAGTGAACACTGAAGCTTTCTTT
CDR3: CAIRPGTVNTEAFF

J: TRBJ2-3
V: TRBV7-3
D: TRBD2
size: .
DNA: TGTGCCAGCAGCTCCCTTAGCGGGACAGATACGCAGTATTTT
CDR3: CASSSLSGTDTQYF

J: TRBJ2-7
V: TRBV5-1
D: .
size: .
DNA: TGCGCCAGCAGCTTGGCGGTTAGTAGCTCCTACGAGCAGTACTTC
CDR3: CASSLAVSSSYEQYF

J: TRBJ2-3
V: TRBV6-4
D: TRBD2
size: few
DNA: TGTGCCAGCAGTGAGGGGACTAGCGGCACAGATACGCAGTATTTT
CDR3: CASSEGTSGTDTQYF

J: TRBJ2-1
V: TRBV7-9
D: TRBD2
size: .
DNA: TGTGCCAGCAGCTTACTAGCGGGCAACTACAATGAGCAGTTCTTC
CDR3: CASSLLAGNYNEQFF

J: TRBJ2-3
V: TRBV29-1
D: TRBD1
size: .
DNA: TGCAGCGTTGCGACAGGGGATAGCACAGATACGCAGTATTTT
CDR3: CSVATGDSTDTQYF

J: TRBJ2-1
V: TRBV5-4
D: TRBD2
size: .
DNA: TGTGCCAGCAGCTTAGTAGCGGGAGGGAGGGGTGAGCAGTTCTTC
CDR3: CASSLVAGGRGEQFF

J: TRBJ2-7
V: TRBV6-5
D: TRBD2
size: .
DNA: TGTGCCAGCAGTTCTTTCGGCGGGAGCTACGAGCAGTACTTC
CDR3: CASSSFGGSYEQYF

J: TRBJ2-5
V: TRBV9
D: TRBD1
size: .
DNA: TGTGCCAGCAGCGTCCACCCGGGACAGATAAAAGAGACCCAGTACTTC
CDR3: CASSVHPGQIKETQYF

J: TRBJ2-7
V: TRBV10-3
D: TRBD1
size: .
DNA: TGTGCCATCATGGGCCCGGGACAGGGGGCAAACGAGCAGTACTTC
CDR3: CAIMGPGQGANEQYF

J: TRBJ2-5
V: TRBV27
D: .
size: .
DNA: TGTGCCAGCAGGACCTCTAGCGCCCGACGGGGAGAGACCCAGTACTTC
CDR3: CASRTSSARRGETQYF

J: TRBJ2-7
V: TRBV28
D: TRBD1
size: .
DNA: TGTGCCAGCAGTTGGACAGGAGAGTCCTACGAGCAGTACTTC
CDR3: CASSWTGESYEQYF

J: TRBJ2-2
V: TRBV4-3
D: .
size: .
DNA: TGCGCCAGCAGCCAAGAGGCCTACGCGGCTTCGAACACCGGGGAGCTGTTTTTT
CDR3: CASSQEAYAASNTGELFF

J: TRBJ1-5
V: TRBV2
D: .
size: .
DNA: TGTGCCAGCAGTGACTTGCCAGGGGAGAATCAGCCCCAGCATTTT
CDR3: CASSDLPGENQPQHF

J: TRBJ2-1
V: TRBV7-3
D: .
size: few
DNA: TGTGCCAGCAGCTTAGGGGAACAGGGTTCACGGCAGTTCTTC
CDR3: CASSLGEQGSRQFF

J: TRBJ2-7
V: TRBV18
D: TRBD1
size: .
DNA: TGTGCCAGCTCACCAAGGACAGGGTACGAGCAGTACTTC
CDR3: CASSPRTGYEQYF

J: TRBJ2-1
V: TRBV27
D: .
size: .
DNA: TGTGCCAGCAGAACCAGTATTCTAGCGCTCTCCTACAATGAGCAGTTCTTC
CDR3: CASRTSILALSYNEQFF

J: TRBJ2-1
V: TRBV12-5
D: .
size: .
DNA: TGTGCTAGTGCCCCGACTATGGGAATACCGTTCTTC
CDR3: CASAPTMGIPFF

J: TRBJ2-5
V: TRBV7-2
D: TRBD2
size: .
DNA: TGTGCCAGCAGCCAACTAGCGGGAGGTTGGGAGACCCAGTACTTC
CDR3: CASSQLAGGWETQYF

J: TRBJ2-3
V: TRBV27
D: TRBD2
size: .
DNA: TGTGCCAGCAGAGAACTAGCGGGAGGGAAGAATACGCAGTATTTT
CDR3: CASRELAGGKNTQYF

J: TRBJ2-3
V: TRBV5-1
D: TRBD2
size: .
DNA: TGCGCCAGCAGCACCGGGACTAGCGGGACCGGAGATACGCAGTATTTT
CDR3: CASSTGTSGTGDTQYF

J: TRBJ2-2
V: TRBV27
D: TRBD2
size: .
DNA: TGTGCCAGCAGTGGACTAGCGCCAGTGGGCACCGGGGAGCTGTTTTTT
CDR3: CASSGLAPVGTGELFF

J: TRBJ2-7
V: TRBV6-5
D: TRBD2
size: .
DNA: TGTGCCAGCAGTCTCACGGGAGGAGACGAGCAGTACTTC
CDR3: CASSLTGGDEQYF

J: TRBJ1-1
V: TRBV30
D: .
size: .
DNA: TGTGCCTGGAGTGACCCCGTCGGGGGGACTGAAGCTTTCTTT
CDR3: CAWSDPVGGTEAFF

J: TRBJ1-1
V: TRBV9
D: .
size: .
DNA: TGTGCCAGCAGAGGGGAGGGCTGGGACACTGAAGCTTTCTTT
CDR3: CASRGEGWDTEAFF

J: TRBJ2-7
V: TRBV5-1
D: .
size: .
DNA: TGCGCCAGCAGCTTAATGGGGACTTCCCTTTACGAGCAGTACTTC
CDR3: CASSLMGTSLYEQYF

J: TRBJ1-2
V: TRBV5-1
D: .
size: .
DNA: TGCGCCAGCAGTACTAGCATGGCGGGTGGCTACACCTTC
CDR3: CASSTSMAGGYTF

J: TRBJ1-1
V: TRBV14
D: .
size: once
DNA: TGTGCCAGCAGCCGACAGAGTAACACTGAAGCTTTCTTT
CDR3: CASSRQSNTEAFF

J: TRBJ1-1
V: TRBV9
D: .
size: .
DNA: TGTGCCAGCAGCGCTCACCTAACACACTGGGGCAGCGCAGAATCAAACACTGAAGCTTTCTTT
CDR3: CASSAHLTHWGSAESNTEAFF

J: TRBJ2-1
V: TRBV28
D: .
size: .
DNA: TGTGCCAGCACCAACCAACGGGATCCCGGGTTCTTC
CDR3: CASTNQRDPGFF

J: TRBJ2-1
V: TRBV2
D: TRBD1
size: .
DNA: TGTGCCAGTAGACAGGGATTGGGAAATGAGCAGTTCTTC
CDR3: CASRQGLGNEQFF

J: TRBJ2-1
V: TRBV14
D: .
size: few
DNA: TGTGCCAGCAGCCCGGGACTTTTAGATGGAGTTGAGCAGTTCTTC
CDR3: CASSPGLLDGVEQFF

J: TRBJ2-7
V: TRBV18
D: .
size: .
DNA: TGTGCCAGCTCACCGAGCGAGTACGAGCAGTACTTC
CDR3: CASSPSEYEQYF

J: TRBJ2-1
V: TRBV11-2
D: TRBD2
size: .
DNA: TGTGCCAGCAGCTTGGCCGGGACTAGCAGCAACAATGAGCAGTTCTTC
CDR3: CASSLAGTSSNNEQFF

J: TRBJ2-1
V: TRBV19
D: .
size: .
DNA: TGTGCCAGTAGTATATTACCGGGGTTCGACAATGAGCAGTTCTTC
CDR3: CASSILPGFDNEQFF

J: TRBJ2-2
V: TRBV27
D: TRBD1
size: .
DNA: TGTGCCAGCAGTTTCCTCGACAGGGGGAACACCGGGGAGCTGTTTTTT
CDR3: CASSFLDRGNTGELFF

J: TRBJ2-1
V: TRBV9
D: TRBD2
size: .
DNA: TGTGCCAGCAGCGTTACTAGCGGGATAGGTGGGGAGCAGTTCTTC
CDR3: CASSVTSGIGGEQFF

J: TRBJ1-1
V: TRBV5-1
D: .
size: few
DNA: TGCGCCAGCAGCTTGTTTAGTGACTCTGAAGCTTTCTTT
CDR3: CASSLFSDSEAFF

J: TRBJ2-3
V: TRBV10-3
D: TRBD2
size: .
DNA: TGTGCCATCAGTGAGACCGGGACTAGCCGCACAGATACGCAGTATTTT
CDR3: CAISETGTSRTDTQYF

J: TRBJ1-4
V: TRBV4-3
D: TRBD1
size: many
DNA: TGCGCCAGCAGCCAAGAGGGACAGGGGAATGAAAAACTGTTTTTT
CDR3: CASSQEGQGNEKLFF

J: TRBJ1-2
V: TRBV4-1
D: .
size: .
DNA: TGCGCCAGCAGCCAAGATGGCGGGGGTGGAGTCGGCTACACCTTC
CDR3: CASSQDGGGGVGYTF

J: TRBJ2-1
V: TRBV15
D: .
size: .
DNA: TGTGCCACCAGCAGCCCCTTTAATGAGCAGTTCTTC
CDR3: CATSSPFNEQFF

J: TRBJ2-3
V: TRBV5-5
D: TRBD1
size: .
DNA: TGTGCCAGCAGTATCAGGGGGCTAGTAGATACGCAGTATTTT
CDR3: CASSIRGLVDTQYF

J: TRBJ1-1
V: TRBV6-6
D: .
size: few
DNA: TGTGCCAGCAGTTACGGGCAGACCATGAACACTGAAGCTTTCTTT
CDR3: CASSYGQTMNTEAFF